Shown below are 23 T cell receptor beta chains from a single sample sequenced in a study of shared clonotypes between healthy human individuals. The method was immunoSEQ multiplex PCR; TCRdb's version includes in-frame clones alone and lacks a portion of them. Among about half a million clones listed, about 85% were seen once. The specimen sequenced was PBMCs. Source of these receptors: a woman aged 40 to 50 in good health. Some clones in this sample may be carry-over from other donors' samples.

Points on this clone: A far larger clone differs by one base, so this is likely a read error. The V call is TRBV2, the J call TRBJ1-1; 7 nucleotides match TRBD1. Germline CDR1 is SNHLY and CDR2 is FYNNEI. The CDR3 consists of 13 residues. CDR3 amino acids: CTSNWDSLGGAFF. CDR3 bases: TGTACCAGCAACTGGGACAGCTTAGGGGGAGCTTTCTTT.

This clone was detected only once. The CDR3 nucleotides read TGTGCCAGCAGTGAAGGTCCTCAGTATCAGCCCCAGCATTTT. It encodes CASSEGPQYQPQHF. The chain combines TRBV6-1 with TRBJ1-5; D gene ambiguous. The CDR3 length is 14 residues. The V end lost 1 base, the J end lost 5 bases, and 9 bases lay between the germline ends. The germline V gene has CDR1 MNHNS and CDR2 SASEGT.

The chain is built from TRBV10-3 and TRBJ1-1, with 7 bases identical to TRBD1. The CDR3 is 14 residues long. Trimming removed 5 bases from V and 1 base from J; junction bases left unmatched: 4. Germline lookup yields CDR1 ENHRY and CDR2 SYGVKD. The CDR3 sequence is CAISSTGTNTEAFF. The CDR3 DNA follows: TGTGCCATCAGTTCGACAGGGACGAACACTGAAGCTTTCTTT.

V is TRBV5-1 and J is TRBJ2-3; TRBD1 matches at 11 bases. Germline values: CDR1 SGHRS, CDR2 YFSETQ. Trimming removed 4 bases from V and 1 base from J; junction bases left unmatched: 2. This CDR3 is built from 15 residues. The CDR3 reads CASSRTGGGTDTQYF. The CDR3 coding sequence is TGCGCCAGCAGCCGGACAGGGGGCGGCACAGATACGCAGTATTTT.

This chain connects TRBV29-1 to TRBJ2-6; D unclear. Germline V gene data show CDR1 as SQVTM and CDR2 as ANQGSEA. The CDR3 runs to 14 residues. Trimming cost V 6 bases and J 0 bases, with 9 bases left between them. The CDR3 sequence is CSVPGGSGANVLTF. The CDR3 DNA reads TGCAGCGTCCCTGGTGGCTCTGGGGCCAACGTCCTGACTTTC.

Details on this clone: Only one base separates this from a far larger clonotype, so it likely reflects a read error. Other DNA sequences from this sample encode an identical CDR3 as well. The V and J genes are TRBV6-9 and TRBJ2-1, with 9 bases that match TRBD2. From germline, CDR1 is MNHGY and CDR2 SVAAGI. V gave up 6 bases and J gave up 5 bases; unmatched junction bases: 8. CDR3 size: 15 residues. The CDR3 loop reads CASSPGTSSNNEQFF. The CDR3 region has the DNA TGTGCCAGCAGCCCCGGGACTAGCTCAAACAATGAGCAGTTCTTC.

CDR3 sequence (DNA): TGTGCCAGCAGCACCGCACTGGGGAGGGGGGAGACCCAGTACTTC. It codes for CASSTALGRGETQYF. V usage is TRBV7-2 and J usage is TRBJ2-5; D might be TRBD2 (7 bases). The ends were cut back, 5 bases at V and 5 bases at J, with 18 bases in the middle. Germline V gives CDR1 SGHTA, CDR2 FQGNSA. The CDR3 totals 15 residues.

This clone was detected ten times or more. A far larger clone is off by one base, so a read error is likely. The rearrangement joins TRBV2 to TRBJ2-1; TRBD1 or TRBD2 may be the D gene (5 bases each). The CDR3 spans 13 residues. The germline V gene encodes CDR1 SNHLY and CDR2 FYNNEI. V lost 1 base and J lost 4, with 5 bases in between. The CDR3, as DNA: TGTGCCAGCAGTGAAGGGGGGTACAATGAGCAGTTCTTC. Translated: CASSEGGYNEQFF.

Turning to this clone: A read error likely explains this, since a far larger clone differs by one base. The V gene is TRBV28, the J gene TRBJ2-7; 11 bases are shared with TRBD2. The length of the CDR3 is 18 residues. Losses at the gene ends were 8 bases for V and 4 bases for J; bases not matched to a gene: 19. The germline V gene has CDR1 MDHEN and CDR2 SYDVKM. DNA of the CDR3: TGTGCCAGCTCAAGTACTAGCGGGAGAGGAGGCCCACTTTACGAGCAGTACTTC. Translating it yields CASSSTSGRGGPLYEQYF.

Concerning this clone itself: A much larger clone differs from this one at a single base, so this may be a read error. The chain carries TRBV5-6 and TRBJ2-7; either TRBD1 or TRBD2 may fit D (6 bases each). The CDR3 has 17 amino acids. CDR1 is SGHDT, CDR2 YYEEEE, per germline. CDR3 DNA sequence: TGTGCCAGCAGCCGACCTTTAGGAGGAGGGGGGTCTACGGAGCAGCACTTC. Protein sequence: CASSRPLGGGGSTEQHF. The whole variable domain, filled in from reference TRBV5-6 and TRBJ2-7, reads DAGVTQSPTHLIKTRGQQVTLRCSPKSGHDTVSWYQQALGQGPQFIFQYYEEEERQRGNFPDRFSGHQFPNYSSELNVNALLLGDSALYLCASSRPLGGGGSTEQHFGPGTRLTVT.

This clone was observed many times. The chain carries TRBV7-2 and TRBJ2-7; weak D call: TRBD1 (5 bases). V lost 0 bases to trimming and J lost 0 bases, with 9 bases between them. Germline V gene lookup returns CDR1 SGHTA and CDR2 FQGNSA. The CDR3 covers 15 residues. The CDR3 loop reads CASSLAIGVSYEQYF. The CDR3 DNA is TGTGCCAGCAGCTTAGCCATAGGGGTCTCCTACGAGCAGTACTTC.

Concerning this clone: A far larger clone differs by one base, so this is likely a read error. As the CDR3 is not closed by the conserved phenylalanine or tryptophan, this likely results from a read error. The J gene is TRBJ2-7, the V gene TRBV5-4; TRBD1 might be the D (5 bases). Germline CDR1 reads SGHNT; CDR2 reads YYREEE (reference sequence). The CDR3 loop spans 16 amino acids. Trimming stripped 1 base from V and 3 bases from J, with 17 bases between. The CDR3 loop reads CASSLSPRAMGYEQYL. CDR3 in DNA: TGTGCCAGCAGCTTGTCCCCCAGGGCTATGGGCTACGAGCAGTACCTC.

The chain recombines TRBV28 with TRBJ2-3; TRBD2 is a possible D gene (5 bases). Germline values: CDR1 MDHEN, CDR2 SYDVKM. V lost 7 bases and J lost 5, with 16 bases in between. The CDR3 has 14 amino acids. The chain's CDR3 is CASTAGGGRDTQYF. The CDR3 nucleotides are TGTGCCAGCACTGCAGGAGGCGGTAGAGATACGCAGTATTTT.

The V and J genes are TRBV5-4 and TRBJ1-5; no definite D call. There are 13 residues in the CDR3. The germline gives CDR1 SGHNT, CDR2 YYREEE (reference sequence). The ends were cut back, 0 bases at V and 4 bases at J, with 5 bases in the middle. CDR3 nucleotides: TGTGCCAGCAGCTTGGTGGGTAATCAGCCCCAGCATTTT. Translation: CASSLVGNQPQHF.

V and J are TRBV4-1 and TRBJ2-3, with D possibly being TRBD2 (5 bases). The CDR3 length is 16 residues. Trimming removed 3 bases from V and 4 bases from J, with 17 bases in between. In germline, CDR1 is MGHRA, CDR2 YSYEKL. The CDR3 DNA sequence: TGCGCCAGCAGCCAGGAAGTGGCCTTGAGGGCAGATACGCAGTATTTT. Amino acid sequence: CASSQEVALRADTQYF.

The genes are TRBV6-1 and TRBJ2-7; tentative D call: TRBD2 (6 bases). Germline V gene sequence: CDR1 MNHNS, CDR2 SASEGT. The CDR3 runs to 13 residues. V was trimmed by 3 bases and J by 2 bases, leaving 8 bases between them. The CDR3 region has the DNA TGTGCCAGCAGTGAGGAGGGAACCTACGAGCAGTACTTC. This translates into CASSEEGTYEQYF.

The chain couples TRBV18 to TRBJ2-1, with TRBD2 identical over 9 bases. The CDR3 spans 15 residues. Germline V gene lookup returns CDR1 KGHSH and CDR2 LQKENI. The trim removed 6 bases at V and 5 bases at J, leaving 8 bases unmatched. CDR3 sequence: CASSDKREANNEQFF. DNA for the CDR3: TGTGCCAGCTCGGACAAGCGGGAGGCGAACAATGAGCAGTTCTTC.

The gene calls are TRBV13 and TRBJ2-1; D is ambiguous. Germline V gene data show CDR1 as PRHDT and CDR2 as FYEKMQ (reference sequence). This CDR3 has 14 residues. Trimming removed 2 bases from V and 3 bases from J, with 8 bases in between. In nucleotides, the CDR3 is TGTGCCAGCAGCTTATTTGGAGTCTACAATGAGCAGTTCTTC. Its protein product is CASSLFGVYNEQFF.

On this clone itself: This sample includes further DNA sequences coding for the same CDR3. V is TRBV7-2 and J is TRBJ2-3; D gene unclear. Trimming took off 5 bases at V and 6 bases at J, with 6 bases between the two ends. The germline gives CDR1 SGHTA, CDR2 FQGNSA. This CDR3 is built from 11 residues. For the CDR3, the DNA is TGTGCCAGCAGCCCGTGGGATACGCAGTATTTT. This gives the protein CASSPWDTQYF.

In regard to this clone: The sample holds other DNA sequences that translate to the same CDR3. The CDR3 DNA reads TGTGCCAGCTCACCAGGGGGGGAGACTGAAGCTTTCTTT. This sequence encodes CASSPGGETEAFF. The chain joins TRBV18 to TRBJ1-1; possibly TRBD1 for D (5 bases). Trimming took off 2 bases at V and 5 bases at J, with 9 bases between the two ends. Germline V gives CDR1 KGHSH, CDR2 LQKENI. This CDR3 is 13 amino acids long.

This chain connects TRBV5-1 to TRBJ2-3; 7 bases are shared with TRBD1. The CDR3 totals 14 residues. Trimming cost V 0 bases and J 6 bases; bases outside gene matches: 4. From germline, CDR1 is SGHRS and CDR2 YFSETQ. CDR3: CASSLGSQGDTQYF. CDR3 DNA: TGCGCCAGCAGCTTGGGGTCACAGGGGGATACGCAGTATTTT. The full variable domain, completed using reference TRBV5-1 and TRBJ2-3, is KAGVTQTPRYLIKTRGQQVTLSCSPISGHRSVSWYQQTPGQGLQFLFEYFSETQRNKGNFPGRFSGRQFSNSRSEMNVSTLELGDSALYLCASSLGSQGDTQYFGPGTRLTVL.

The chain has TRBV28 and TRBJ2-1; tentatively, D is TRBD2 (6 bases). This CDR3 spans 16 amino acids. Trimming shortened V by 2 bases and J by 5 bases, and 16 bases separated the two germline ends. CDR1 and CDR2 from the germline V gene are MDHEN and SYDVKM. CDR3 nucleotide sequence: TGTGCCAGCAGTTTAGGGACGATTAGCGGAAACAATGAGCAGTTCTTC. Translated, it gives CASSLGTISGNNEQFF.

V and J are TRBV19 and TRBJ2-7, with no clear D. The CDR3 covers 15 residues. Trimming stripped 6 bases from V and 0 bases from J, with 15 bases between. Germline CDR1 is LNHDA and CDR2 is SQIVND (reference sequence). CDR3 nucleotide sequence: TGTGCCAGTAGCCTCCAAGCGTCGAGCTCCTACGAGCAGTACTTC. Its protein product is CASSLQASSSYEQYF. Together with reference TRBV19 and TRBJ2-7, the CDR3 gives the full variable domain: DGGITQSPKYLFRKEGQNVTLSCEQNLNHDAMYWYRQDPGQGLRLIYYSQIVNDFQKGDIAEGYSVSREKKESFPLTVTSAQKNPTAFYLCASSLQASSSYEQYFGPGTRLTVT.